This T cell receptor beta chain emerged from a study of blood T cell repertoires in COVID-19. Study information: The study drew acute and convalescent COVID-19 samples from the United States, Italy and Spain. In each case, the material was cDNA or gDNA derived from T cells, B-cell-depleted T cells, or PBMCs.

In the original processing: Estimates of nucleated cell counts were drawn from the amplification of reference gene primers. The data were produced by immunoSEQ multiplex PCR, yet TCRdb's version contains in-frame clones alone and is incomplete. For V, J and clone size, that table is used; D and trimming come from the DNA. The sample has tens of thousands of clones; over 75% are singletons. V was pared by 2 bases and J by 0 bases, with 3 bases of the junction left unmatched. The CDR3 extends over 16 amino acids. Germline values: CDR1 SGHTA, CDR2 FQGTGA. The TCR sequence derives from a human donor in a cohort sampled during active COVID-19. Sequencing input: peripheral blood. The gene calls are TRBV7-3 and TRBJ2-4; 8 bases line up with TRBD2. The CDR3 loop is CASSLGSGVAKNIQYF. As DNA, the CDR3 is TGTGCCAGCAGCTTAGGTAGCGGGGTAGCCAAAAACATTCAGTACTTC.